These T cell receptor beta chains were read from a single sample in a study of tumor-infiltrating lymphocytes in primary liver carcinoma. From the multiplex PCR reads, TCRdb called clonotypes with MiXCR, one entry per CDR3 protein. The data contain some 120,000 distinct CDR3 sequences, approximately 70% of them singletons. Sequenced sample: liver tumor tissue from sampling region 1. These receptors came from a woman aged 55 to 70 with primary liver carcinoma and hepatitis B virus infection. Both conserved end residues are part of each CDR3. The order of the fields is clone size, D gene, V gene, J gene, CDR3 protein, CDR3 DNA. D genes are given only for firm matches. The size entry is marked missing in some rows and otherwise reads once, few, many or a size class.

.	.	TRBV27	TRBJ1-1	CASKGPGSNTESFF	TGTGCCAGCAAAGGCCCAGGGTCGAACACTGAATCTTTCTTT
.	TRBD2	TRBV11-2	TRBJ2-3	CASSRLAGGEADTQYF	TGTGCCAGCAGTAGACTAGCGGGAGGTGAAGCAGATACGCAGTATTTT
.	.	TRBV29-1	TRBJ2-1	CSPRDNDQFF	TGCAGCCCTCGGGACAATGATCAGTTCTTC
once	.	TRBV11-2	TRBJ2-4	CTSSLDREGNIRYF	TGTACCAGCAGCTTAGATCGAGAAGGAAACATTCGGTACTTC
many	TRBD2	TRBV6-1	TRBJ2-1	CASSEEASGSDEQFF	TGTGCCAGCAGTGAAGAGGCTAGCGGGAGTGATGAGCAGTTCTTC
many	.	TRBV5-6	TRBJ2-5	CASSLYTVGLETQYF	TGTGCCAGCAGCTTGTATACGGTGGGGTTGGAGACCCAGTACTTC
.	.	TRBV14	TRBJ2-6	CAGRVAGANVLTF	TGTGCCGGCAGAGTTGCTGGGGCCAACGTCCTGACTTTC
many	TRBD2	TRBV10-2	TRBJ2-2	CASSEGSSGRTGELFF	TGCGCCAGCAGTGAGGGTTCCAGCGGGAGAACCGGGGAGCTGTTTTTT
many	TRBD2	TRBV29-1	TRBJ2-7	CSVVSGSLAQYF	TGCAGCGTCGTTAGCGGGAGTTTGGCGCAGTACTTC
.	TRBD2	TRBV5-1	TRBJ2-3	CASSTGGVPSTDTQYF	TGCGCCAGCAGCACTGGGGGGGTCCCCAGCACAGATACGCAGTATTTT
.	.	TRBV11-2	TRBJ2-1	CASSWASESNNEQFF	TGTGCCAGCAGCTGGGCTAGCGAGTCTAACAATGAACAGTTCTTC
few	.	TRBV28	TRBJ2-3	CASRDGNPGDTQYF	TGTGCCAGCAGGGACGGGAACCCAGGGGATACGCAGTATTTT
many	TRBD2	TRBV6-5	TRBJ2-2	CASSSTSGRAWRTGELFF	TGTGCCAGCAGTTCGACTAGCGGGAGGGCCTGGCGCACCGGGGAGCTGTTTTTT
.	.	TRBV28	TRBJ1-5	CTSARGGGHQPQHF	TGTACCAGCGCGCGGGGGGGCGGCCATCAGCCCCAGCATTTT
.	.	TRBV6-6	TRBJ1-1	CARSEEGDTEPFF	TGTGCCAGGAGTGAGGAGGGGGACACTGAACCTTTCTTT
.	.	TRBV6-5	TRBJ2-7	CTSSHSTETGSYEQYF	TGTACCAGCAGTCACTCGACGGAGACAGGCTCCTACGAGCAGTACTTC
.	TRBD2	TRBV4-2	TRBJ2-1	CASSLLTGGSSYNGQFF	TGTGCCAGCAGCCTGTTAACGGGAGGGAGCTCCTACAATGGGCAGTTCTTC
.	TRBD2	TRBV11-1	TRBJ2-7	CAIRLEGQAGLAGVDYEEYF	TGTGCCATCAGATTAGAGGGCCAGGCGGGACTAGCGGGAGTTGACTACGAGGAGTACTTC
few	TRBD1	TRBV12-3/TRBV12-4	TRBJ1-4	CASKQGADEKLFF	TGTGCCAGCAAACAGGGGGCCGATGAAAAACTGTTTTTT
few	.	TRBV5-1	TRBJ2-1	CASSSVLGGLNEQFF	TGCGCCAGCAGCTCCGTTTTGGGGGGGCTGAACGAGCAGTTCTTC
.	TRBD2	TRBV11-2	TRBJ2-7	CASSAISRLAGGQKHYEKHF	TGTGCCAGCAGCGCCATTTCCCGACTAGCGGGAGGGCAGAAACACTACGAGAAGCACTTC
.	.	TRBV7-3	TRBJ2-2	CASSLGAGRGGELFF	TGTGCCAGCAGCTTAGGGGCGGGACGTGGCGGGGAGCTGTTTTTT
many	TRBD1	TRBV6-5	TRBJ1-2	CASTQKLTGTGGYTF	TGTGCCAGTACCCAGAAGTTGACAGGGACGGGTGGCTACACCTTC
few	.	TRBV5-1	TRBJ2-7	CATTLWRDQYF	TGCGCCACAACCTTATGGCGCGACCAGTACTTC
.	.	TRBV11-2	TRBJ2-2	CDSSPLQGPTGELFF	TGTGACAGCAGCCCTCTGCAAGGACCGACTGGGGAGCTGTTTTTT